These 30 T cell receptor beta chains share one sample of origin, sequenced in a study of blood T cell repertoires in COVID-19. Sequencing used immunoSEQ multiplex PCR; TCRdb keeps in-frame clones, though not all of them. The table shows about 190,000 clones, with 70% to 85% occurring only once. The sequenced sample was peripheral blood. Source of these receptors: an elderly man with COVID-19, enrolled during active disease.

The gene calls are TRBV5-4 and TRBJ1-4; TRBD1 aligns across 9 bases. Germline CDR1 is SGHNT and CDR2 is YYREEE (reference sequence). The CDR3 spans 15 residues. J gave up 4 bases and V 4 bases, and 5 bases lay outside the gene matches. The CDR3 DNA sequence: TGTGCCAGCAGCCTTCGGACAGGGGATAATGAAAAACTGTTTTTT. It specifies CASSLRTGDNEKLFF.

The V and J genes are TRBV18 and TRBJ1-5, with 7 nucleotides matching TRBD1. Germline assignment: CDR1 KGHSH and CDR2 LQKENI. The CDR3 loop spans 15 amino acids. The J segment lost 2 bases and the V segment lost 3 bases, leaving 4 bases of the junction unmatched. CDR3 in amino acids: CASSPFQGGNQPQHF. The CDR3 bases are TGTGCCAGCTCACCCTTCCAGGGGGGCAATCAGCCCCAGCATTTT.

This sequence joins TRBV5-1 and TRBJ2-2; D gene uncertain. V lost 0 bases to trimming and J lost 6 bases, with 9 bases between them. CDR1 is SGHRS, CDR2 YFSETQ, per germline. The length of the CDR3 is 14 residues. CDR3 nucleotides: TGCGCCAGCAGCTTGGGTCTTTATTCCGGGGAGCTGTTTTTT. It codes for CASSLGLYSGELFF.

The chain is built from TRBV18 and TRBJ2-7, with D possibly TRBD1 on 6 matching bases. With 1 base removed from V and 2 bases from J, the gap between germline ends came to 9 bases. CDR3 length equals 14 residues. Per germline, CDR1 KGHSH and CDR2 LQKENI. The CDR3 protein is CASSPRTGTYEQYF. The CDR3 DNA reads as TGTGCCAGCTCACCACGAACAGGGACCTACGAGCAGTACTTC.

The V gene is TRBV4-3, the J gene TRBJ1-1; D is unresolved. CDR3 size: 16 residues. Trimming removed 0 bases at V and 8 bases at J, with 19 bases between. Per germline, CDR1 LGHNA and CDR2 YSLEER. The CDR3 region is CASSQDRYSILSEAFF. The DNA of the CDR3 is TGCGCCAGCAGCCAAGATCGATACTCTATACTGTCGGAAGCTTTCTTT.

The V gene is TRBV27, the J gene TRBJ1-3, with D tentatively TRBD1 (6 bases). CDR1 and CDR2 (germline): MNHEY, SMNVEV (reference sequence). V was pared by 6 bases and J by 0 bases, with 21 bases between. The CDR3 sequence is 18 residues long. The CDR3 coding sequence is TGTGCCAGCAGCCCTCGCGCCTGGACAGTCAGCTCTGGAAACACCATATATTTT. This translates into CASSPRAWTVSSGNTIYF.

The genes are TRBV5-6 and TRBJ1-2; 7 bases are shared with TRBD1. The germline gives CDR1 SGHDT, CDR2 YYEEEE. The CDR3 runs 14 residues. With 4 bases clipped from V and 2 bases from J, the junction kept 5 bases outside the gene matches. The CDR3 DNA reads as TGTGCCAGCAGCCGGGGACAGAACAACTATGGCTACACCTTC. It specifies CASSRGQNNYGYTF.

The genes are TRBV5-6 and TRBJ2-2; D ambiguous. Germline CDR1 is SGHDT and CDR2 is YYEEEE. CDR3 size: 15 residues. V was pared by 3 bases and J by 1 base, with 10 bases between. The CDR3 spells CASSWVAVNTGELFF. The CDR3 DNA follows: TGTGCCAGCAGCTGGGTGGCGGTGAACACCGGGGAGCTGTTTTTT.

The CDR3 is CAITDGQGAEAFF. The CDR3 DNA is TGTGCCATCACCGACGGACAGGGGGCTGAAGCTTTCTTT. The V gene is TRBV10-3, the J gene TRBJ1-1; 10 bases agree with TRBD1. V lost 7 bases, J lost 6 bases, and 5 bases stayed unmatched. Germline values: CDR1 ENHRY, CDR2 SYGVKD. The CDR3 length is 13 residues.

This clone has just one count. Written as DNA, the CDR3 is TGTGCCACCAGTGAAAATCTTCGGACTAGCGGGAGCGCAGAGACCCAGTACTTC. It specifies CATSENLRTSGSAETQYF. This chain links TRBV24-1 with TRBJ2-5, with 13 bases lining up with TRBD2. The CDR3 extends over 18 amino acids. Trimming took 4 bases from V and 4 from J; bases not matched to a gene: 11. Germline V lookup: CDR1 KGHDR, CDR2 SFDVKD.

The chain couples TRBV7-2 to TRBJ1-1; D might be TRBD1 (6 bases). Germline V gene data show CDR1 as SGHTA and CDR2 as FQGNSA. The V end lost 5 bases, the J end lost 1 base, and 14 bases lay between the germline ends. This CDR3 has 15 amino acids. CDR3 DNA: TGTGCCAGCAGCCAAAGGACAGTTGGGAACACTGAAGCTTTCTTT. Amino acid sequence: CASSQRTVGNTEAFF.

The V call is TRBV6-6, the J call TRBJ1-1, with a possible D match to TRBD1 (5 bases). CDR3 length equals 13 residues. V was clipped by 0 bases and J by 9 bases, with 11 bases between them. Germline V gene data show CDR1 as MNHNY and CDR2 as SVGAGI (reference sequence). DNA of the CDR3: TGTGCCAGCAGTTACTCTCGGGCAGGGAAAGCTTTCTTT. The encoded protein is CASSYSRAGKAFF.

This chain connects TRBV5-1 to TRBJ1-1; the D gene is possibly TRBD1 (6 bases). The CDR3 contains 14 residues. In germline, CDR1 is SGHRS, CDR2 YFSETQ. The ends were cut back, 5 bases at V and 1 base at J, with 12 bases in the middle. CDR3 bases: TGCGCCAGCAGTCAGGGGAAAGGGAACACTGAAGCTTTCTTT. Translation gives CASSQGKGNTEAFF.

CDR3 sequence: CASRWTSATNEKLFF. CDR3 DNA sequence: TGTGCCAGCAGATGGACTAGTGCAACTAATGAAAAACTGTTTTTT. The rearrangement uses TRBV6-5 and TRBJ1-4; D is unclear. Trimming removed 6 bases from V and 0 bases from J, with 11 bases in between. Germline loops: CDR1 MNHEY, CDR2 SVGAGI. There are 15 residues in the CDR3.

The CDR3 nucleotides read TGTGCCAGCTCACCACCGGGACAGGGATTCTCTGGGGCCAACGTCCTGACTTTC. Translated: CASSPPGQGFSGANVLTF. This sequence joins TRBV18 and TRBJ2-6, with 9 bases that match TRBD1. Germline values: CDR1 KGHSH, CDR2 LQKENI. The CDR3 is 18 residues long. After removal of 0 bases from V and 0 bases from J, the junction contained 3 bases not matched to a gene.

The chain couples TRBV5-1 to TRBJ1-4, with unresolved D. V lost 0 bases, J lost 4 bases, and 10 bases lay in between. The CDR3 length is 15 residues. Per the germline V gene, CDR1 is SGHRS and CDR2 is YFSETQ. The CDR3 here is CASSLAGNGNEKLFF. CDR3 nucleotide sequence: TGCGCCAGCAGCTTGGCGGGAAACGGTAATGAAAAACTGTTTTTT.

The table lists this clone with a count of one. The chain carries TRBV3-1 (or the pseudogene TRBV3-2) and TRBJ1-5, with D unclear. V lost 0 bases, J lost 3 bases, and 12 bases lay in between. Germline V gene sequence: CDR1 LGHDT, CDR2 YNNKEL (reference sequence). This CDR3 has 16 amino acids. The CDR3 nucleotides are TGTGCCAGCAGCCAAGATTGGGCAGGCGTCAATCAGCCCCAGCATTTT. It codes for CASSQDWAGVNQPQHF.

This clone has more than one count but fewer than ten. The rearrangement joins TRBV6-4 to TRBJ2-7; D remains unclear. CDR3 length: 16 amino acids. V was trimmed by 1 base and J by 7 bases, leaving 20 bases between them. CDR1 and CDR2 from the germline V gene are MRHNA and SNTAGT. CDR3 protein: CASSDFRTGTTREQYF. In DNA, the CDR3 is TGTGCCAGCAGTGACTTTCGTACCGGCACGACGAGGGAGCAGTACTTC.

A few counts support this clone. This sequence joins TRBV7-2 and TRBJ1-5; a weak D match, TRBD1 (6 bases). CDR3 length: 16 residues. The germline V gene has CDR1 SGHTA and CDR2 FQGNSA. The ends were cut back, 1 base at V and 6 bases at J, with 16 bases in the middle. CDR3 amino acids: CASSLVAGAIPQPQHF. In DNA, the CDR3 is TGTGCCAGCAGCTTAGTGGCAGGGGCTATCCCTCAGCCCCAGCATTTT.

The chain combines TRBV11-3 with TRBJ2-3, with 9 bases aligning to TRBD2. The J segment lost 0 bases and the V segment lost 5 bases, leaving 6 bases of the junction unmatched. CDR1 is SGHNT and CDR2 is YENEEA in the germline V gene. There are 16 residues in the CDR3. This CDR3 reads CASSPLAGFSTDTQYF. For the CDR3, the DNA is TGTGCCAGCAGCCCTCTAGCGGGGTTCAGCACAGATACGCAGTATTTT.

This clone was seen a single time. The J gene is TRBJ2-1, the V gene TRBV20-1; no firm D call. CDR1 and CDR2 from the germline V gene are DFQATT and SNEGSKA (reference sequence). V was trimmed by 1 base and J by 14 bases, leaving 12 bases between them. There are 11 residues in the CDR3. CDR3 sequence: CSARGGSVEFF. The CDR3 DNA is TGCAGTGCTAGAGGAGGCTCTGTCGAGTTCTTC.

The rearrangement links TRBV5-4 to TRBJ2-2; no definite D call. Germline lookup yields CDR1 SGHNT and CDR2 YYREEE (reference sequence). This CDR3 spans 14 amino acids. V gave up 1 base and J gave up 0 bases, with 4 bases separating them. The chain's CDR3 is CASSLPANTGELFF. As DNA, the CDR3 is TGTGCCAGCAGCTTGCCAGCGAACACCGGGGAGCTGTTTTTT.

There are a few counts of this clone. This chain connects TRBV6-1 to TRBJ1-4; possibly TRBD1 for D (6 bases). This CDR3 region has 16 residues. Germline V gene data show CDR1 as MNHNS and CDR2 as SASEGT. The V end was cut by 1 base, the J end by 4 bases, with 13 bases between. The CDR3 DNA follows: TGTGCCAGCAGTGAAGGCGTAGGACAGATTAATGAAAAACTGTTTTTT. Translation: CASSEGVGQINEKLFF.

This chain links TRBV6-5 with TRBJ1-5; TRBD1 aligns across 7 bases. CDR1 MNHEY and CDR2 SVGAGI come from the germline V gene. The CDR3 is 14 amino acids. J lost 3 bases, V lost 5 bases, and 4 bases had no gene match. CDR3: CASSRGQNNQPQHF. The CDR3 region has the DNA TGTGCCAGCAGTCGGGGACAGAACAATCAGCCCCAGCATTTT.

The chain has TRBV6-5 and TRBJ1-6, with TRBD1 matching over 7 bases. Germline assignment: CDR1 MNHEY and CDR2 SVGAGI. This CDR3 comprises 14 residues. V lost 6 bases to trimming and J lost 4 bases; unmatched junction nucleotides: 3. The CDR3 DNA is TGTGCCAGCAGGGGGGGACAGTATAATTCACCCCTCCACTTT. Protein: CASRGGQYNSPLHF.

This clone was seen once. The chain couples TRBV29-1 to TRBJ1-2, with D uncertain. The CDR3 covers 11 residues. V shed 4 bases and J shed 8 bases, with 11 bases lying between them. The germline CDR1 and CDR2 sequences are SQVTM and ANQGSEA. DNA for the CDR3: TGCAGCGTTGCATCGGGGATAGGCTACACCTTC. It yields the protein CSVASGIGYTF.

The CDR3 nucleotides read TGTGCCAGCAACGGGGACAATCAGCCCCAGCATTTT. Translated: CASNGDNQPQHF. This chain connects TRBV2 to TRBJ1-5, with D uncertain. Trimming cost V 7 bases and J 3 bases, with 7 bases left between them. The CDR3 runs to 12 residues. The V gene's germline CDR1 is SNHLY and CDR2 FYNNEI.

The CDR3 loop reads CASSSPRQGWGLNTEAFF. In DNA form, the CDR3 reads TGTGCCAGCAGTTCCCCTCGACAGGGTTGGGGACTGAACACTGAAGCTTTCTTT. The gene calls are TRBV27 and TRBJ1-1; TRBD1 matches at 7 bases. Germline trimming cut 4 bases from V and 0 bases from J; bases unmatched to any gene: 14. This CDR3 spans 18 amino acids. CDR1 is MNHEY, CDR2 SMNVEV, per germline (reference sequence).

The chain recombines TRBV15 with TRBJ2-5; TRBD2 matches 14 bases. V dropped 3 bases and J dropped 5; count of bases not matched to a gene: 8. The CDR3 runs to 17 residues. Germline CDR1 and CDR2: LNHNV and YYDKDF (reference sequence). CDR3 bases: TGTGCCACCAGCAGTGGACGACTAGCGGGGGGGCTGGAGACCCAGTACTTC. Translated: CATSSGRLAGGLETQYF.

The chain uses TRBV5-1 and TRBJ2-5, with a weak D call TRBD1 (6 bases). V was shortened by 3 bases and J by 1 base, with 10 bases between the two germline ends. The CDR3 has 14 amino acids. Germline V lookup: CDR1 SGHRS, CDR2 YFSETQ. For the CDR3, the DNA is TGCGCCAGCAGCTCCGGACAGAGCCAAGAGACCCAGTACTTC. It encodes CASSSGQSQETQYF.